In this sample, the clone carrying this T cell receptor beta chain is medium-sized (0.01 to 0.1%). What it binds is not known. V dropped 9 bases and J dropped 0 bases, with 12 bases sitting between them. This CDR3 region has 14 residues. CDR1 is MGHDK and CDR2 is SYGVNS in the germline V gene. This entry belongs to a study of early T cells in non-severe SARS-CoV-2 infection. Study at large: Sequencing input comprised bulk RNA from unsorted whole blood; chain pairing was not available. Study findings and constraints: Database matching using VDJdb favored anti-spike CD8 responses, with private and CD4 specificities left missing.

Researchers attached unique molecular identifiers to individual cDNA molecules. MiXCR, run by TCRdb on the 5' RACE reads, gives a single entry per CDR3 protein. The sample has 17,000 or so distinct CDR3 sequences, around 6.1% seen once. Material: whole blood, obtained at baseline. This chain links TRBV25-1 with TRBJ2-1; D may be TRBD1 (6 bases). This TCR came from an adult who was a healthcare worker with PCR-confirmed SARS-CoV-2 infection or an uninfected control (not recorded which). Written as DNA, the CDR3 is TGTGCCAGTGAGGACAGTCCCTCCTACAATGAGCAGTTCTTC. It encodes CASEDSPSYNEQFF.